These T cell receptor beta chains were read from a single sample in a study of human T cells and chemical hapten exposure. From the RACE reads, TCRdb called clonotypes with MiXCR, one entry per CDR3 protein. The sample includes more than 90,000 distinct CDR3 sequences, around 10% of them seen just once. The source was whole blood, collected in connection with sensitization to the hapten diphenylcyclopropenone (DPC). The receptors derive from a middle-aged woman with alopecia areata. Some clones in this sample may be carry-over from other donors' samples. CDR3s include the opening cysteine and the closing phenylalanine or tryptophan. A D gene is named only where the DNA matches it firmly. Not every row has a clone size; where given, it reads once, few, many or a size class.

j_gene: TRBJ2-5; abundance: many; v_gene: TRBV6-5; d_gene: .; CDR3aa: CASSYDQRPTETQYF; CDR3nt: TGTGCCAGCAGTTACGACCAGCGGCCAACGGAGACCCAGTACTTC
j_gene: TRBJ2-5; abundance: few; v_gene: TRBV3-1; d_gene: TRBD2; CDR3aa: CASSQGRAGVQETQYF; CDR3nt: TGTGCCAGCAGCCAAGGTAGAGCGGGGGTCCAAGAGACCCAGTACTTC
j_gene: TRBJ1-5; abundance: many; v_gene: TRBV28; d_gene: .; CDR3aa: CASSPRGGGNQPQHF; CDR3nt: TGTGCCAGCAGCCCCCGAGGAGGGGGCAATCAGCCCCAGCATTTT
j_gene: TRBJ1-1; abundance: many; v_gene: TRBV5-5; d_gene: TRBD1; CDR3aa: CASSSGTGNTEAFF; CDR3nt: TGTGCCAGCAGCTCTGGGACAGGGAACACTGAAGCTTTCTTT
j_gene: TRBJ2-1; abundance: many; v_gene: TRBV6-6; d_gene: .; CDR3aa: CASRHSALGDEQFF; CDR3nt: TGTGCCAGCAGGCATAGCGCCCTCGGGGATGAGCAGTTCTTC
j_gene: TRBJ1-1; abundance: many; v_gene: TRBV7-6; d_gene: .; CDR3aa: CASSRRTGAGGTEAFF; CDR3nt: TGTGCCAGCAGCCGGAGGACCGGGGCGGGTGGCACTGAAGCTTTCTTT
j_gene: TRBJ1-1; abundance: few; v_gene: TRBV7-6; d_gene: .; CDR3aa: CASSLSGTRGAFF; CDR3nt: TGTGCCAGCAGCTTATCCGGGACACGGGGAGCTTTCTTT
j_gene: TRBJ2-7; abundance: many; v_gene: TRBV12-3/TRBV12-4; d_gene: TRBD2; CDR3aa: CASSMGLAAPEQYF; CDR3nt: TGTGCCAGCAGTATGGGACTAGCGGCCCCCGAGCAGTACTTC
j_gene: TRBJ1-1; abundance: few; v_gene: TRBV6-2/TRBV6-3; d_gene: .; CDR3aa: CASGPRVTTEAFF; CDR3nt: TGTGCCAGCGGGCCCAGGGTTACGACTGAAGCTTTCTTT
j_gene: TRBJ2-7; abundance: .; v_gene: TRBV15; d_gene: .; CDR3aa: CATSRWGEAEDEQYF; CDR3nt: TGTGCCACCAGTAGGTGGGGGGAGGCGGAGGACGAGCAGTACTTC
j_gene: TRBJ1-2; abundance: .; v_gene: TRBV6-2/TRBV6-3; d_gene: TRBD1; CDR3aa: CASRAIDRGRGYTF; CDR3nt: TGTGCCAGCAGAGCCATCGACAGGGGGCGAGGCTACACCTTC
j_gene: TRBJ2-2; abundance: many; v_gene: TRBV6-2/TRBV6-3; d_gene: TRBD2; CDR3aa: CASSPQPLAGGRTGELFF; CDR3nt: TGTGCCAGCAGTCCCCAGCCCCTAGCGGGAGGTCGAACCGGGGAGCTGTTTTTT
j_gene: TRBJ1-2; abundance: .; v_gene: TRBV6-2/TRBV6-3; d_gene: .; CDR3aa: CASSYGWDNYGYTF; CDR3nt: TGTGCCAGCAGTTACGGATGGGACAACTATGGCTACACCTTC
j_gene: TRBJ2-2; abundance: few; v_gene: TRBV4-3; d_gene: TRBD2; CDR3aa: CASRPGLASGELFF; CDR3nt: TGCGCCAGCAGACCGGGACTAGCGTCCGGGGAGCTGTTTTTT
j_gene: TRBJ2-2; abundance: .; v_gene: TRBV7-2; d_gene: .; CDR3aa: CASSLVVTQGTGELFF; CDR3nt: TGTGCCAGCAGCTTAGTAGTGACCCAGGGCACCGGGGAGCTGTTTTTT
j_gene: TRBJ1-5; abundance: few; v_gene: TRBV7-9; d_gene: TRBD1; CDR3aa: CASSTWGTGPSQGPQHF; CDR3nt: TGTGCCAGCAGTACATGGGGGACAGGGCCTTCCCAGGGGCCCCAGCATTTT
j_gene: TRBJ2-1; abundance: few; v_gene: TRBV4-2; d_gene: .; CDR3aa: CASSQDGGGEQFF; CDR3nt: TGTGCCAGCAGCCAAGATGGGGGTGGGGAGCAGTTCTTC
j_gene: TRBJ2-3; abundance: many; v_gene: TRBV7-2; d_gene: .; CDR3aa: CASSLASGSTDTQYF; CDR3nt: TGTGCCAGCAGCTTAGCCAGCGGGTCCACAGATACGCAGTATTTT
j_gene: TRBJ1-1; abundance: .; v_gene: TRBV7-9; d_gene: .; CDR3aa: CASTPGTSEAFF; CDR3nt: TGTGCCAGCACCCCCGGGACATCGGAAGCTTTCTTT
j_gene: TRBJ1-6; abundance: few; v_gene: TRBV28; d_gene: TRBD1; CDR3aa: CASSRPGQLLHF; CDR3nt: TGTGCCAGCAGTAGACCGGGACAGCTCCTCCACTTT
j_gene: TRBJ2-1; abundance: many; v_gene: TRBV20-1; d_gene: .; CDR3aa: CSARVPTPATYNEQFF; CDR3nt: TGCAGTGCTAGAGTACCGACACCCGCCACGTACAATGAGCAGTTCTTC
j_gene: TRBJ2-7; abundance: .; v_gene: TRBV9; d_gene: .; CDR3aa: CVSSVGVSSYEQYF; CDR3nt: TGTGTCAGCAGCGTAGGAGTATCCTCCTACGAGCAGTACTTC
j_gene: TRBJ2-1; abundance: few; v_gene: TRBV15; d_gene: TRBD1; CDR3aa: CATSRGDRGDEQFF; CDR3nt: TGTGCCACCAGCAGAGGGGACAGGGGCGATGAGCAGTTCTTC
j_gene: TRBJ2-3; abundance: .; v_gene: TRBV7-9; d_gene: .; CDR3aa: CATRRSTDTQYF; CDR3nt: TGTGCCACGCGACGGTCCACAGATACGCAGTATTTT
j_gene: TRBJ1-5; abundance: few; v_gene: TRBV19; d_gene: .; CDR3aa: CASSIDWLGGGVGQPQHF; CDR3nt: TGTGCCAGTAGTATAGATTGGCTGGGAGGGGGTGTGGGTCAGCCCCAGCATTTT
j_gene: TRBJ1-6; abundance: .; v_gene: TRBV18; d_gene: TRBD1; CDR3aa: CASSPPGTAIVPLHF; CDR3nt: TGTGCCAGCTCACCCCCCGGGACAGCGATTGTCCCCCTCCACTTT
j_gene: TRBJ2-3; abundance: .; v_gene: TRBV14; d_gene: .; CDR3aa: CASSSGRDLPQYF; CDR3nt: TGTGCCAGCAGCTCCGGGCGGGACCTCCCGCAGTATTTT
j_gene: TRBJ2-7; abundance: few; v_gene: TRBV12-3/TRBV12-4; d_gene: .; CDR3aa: CASSLGTVKQYF; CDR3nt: TGTGCCAGCAGTTTAGGGACAGTAAAGCAGTACTTC
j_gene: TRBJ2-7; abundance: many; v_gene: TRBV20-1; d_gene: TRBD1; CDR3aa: CSAPGTGFYEQYF; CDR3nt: TGCAGTGCTCCCGGGACAGGGTTCTACGAGCAGTACTTC
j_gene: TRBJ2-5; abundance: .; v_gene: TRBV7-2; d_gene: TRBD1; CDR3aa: CASSTGQGGVTQYF; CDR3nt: TGTGCCAGCAGCACCGGACAGGGAGGAGTGACCCAGTACTTC
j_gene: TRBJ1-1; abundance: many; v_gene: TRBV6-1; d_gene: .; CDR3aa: CASLDTSITEAFF; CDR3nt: TGTGCCAGCTTGGACACATCGATCACTGAAGCTTTCTTT
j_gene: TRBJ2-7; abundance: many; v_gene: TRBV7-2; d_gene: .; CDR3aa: CASTPISLGAGPSYEQYF; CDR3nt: TGTGCCAGCACGCCGATTTCGTTAGGCGCGGGGCCCTCCTACGAGCAGTACTTC
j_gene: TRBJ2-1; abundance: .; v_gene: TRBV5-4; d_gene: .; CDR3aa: CASSLDRAILNNEQFF; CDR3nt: TGTGCCAGCAGCTTGGACAGGGCAATACTAAACAATGAGCAGTTCTTC
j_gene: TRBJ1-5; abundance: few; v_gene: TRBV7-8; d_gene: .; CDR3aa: CASTPVRGTNNQPQHF; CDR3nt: TGTGCCAGCACCCCTGTCCGAGGGACAAATAATCAGCCCCAGCATTTT
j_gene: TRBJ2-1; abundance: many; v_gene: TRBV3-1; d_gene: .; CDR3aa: CASSVRGTSYNEQFF; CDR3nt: TGTGCCAGCAGCGTCAGGGGCACCTCCTACAATGAGCAGTTCTTC
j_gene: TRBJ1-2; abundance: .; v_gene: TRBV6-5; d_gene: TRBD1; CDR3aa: CASSYRQGYGYTF; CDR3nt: TGTGCCAGCAGTTACAGACAGGGTTACGGCTACACCTTC
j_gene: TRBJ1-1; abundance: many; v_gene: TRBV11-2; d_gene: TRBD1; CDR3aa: CASSYRGMNTEAFF; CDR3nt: TGTGCCAGCTCCTACAGGGGGATGAACACTGAAGCTTTCTTT
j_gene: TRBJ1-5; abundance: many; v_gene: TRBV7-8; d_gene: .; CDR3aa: CASSQEGLQPQHF; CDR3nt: TGTGCCAGCAGCCAGGAGGGTTTGCAGCCCCAGCATTTT
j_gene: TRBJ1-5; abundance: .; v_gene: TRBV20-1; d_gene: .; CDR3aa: CSALGGDVVSQPQHF; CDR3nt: TGCAGTGCTTTAGGGGGAGACGTAGTAAGTCAGCCCCAGCATTTT
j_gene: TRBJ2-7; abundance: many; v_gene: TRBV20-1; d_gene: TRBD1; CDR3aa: CSARGGQRYEQYF; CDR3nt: TGCAGTGCTAGAGGGGGACAGCGCTACGAGCAGTACTTC
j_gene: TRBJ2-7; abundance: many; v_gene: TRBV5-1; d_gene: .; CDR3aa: CASSLGLYSYEQYF; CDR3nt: TGCGCCAGCAGCTTGGGCCTCTACTCCTACGAGCAGTACTTC
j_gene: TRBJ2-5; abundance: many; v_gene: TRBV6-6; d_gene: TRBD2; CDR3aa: CASSSHSGDETQYF; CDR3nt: TGTGCCAGCAGTTCCCATAGCGGGGATGAGACCCAGTACTTC
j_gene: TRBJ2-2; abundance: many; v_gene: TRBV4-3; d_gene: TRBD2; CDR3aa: CASSQDWVAGPNTGELFF; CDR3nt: TGCGCCAGCAGCCAAGATTGGGTAGCGGGACCGAACACCGGGGAGCTGTTTTTT
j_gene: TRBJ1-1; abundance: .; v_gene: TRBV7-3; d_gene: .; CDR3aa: CASSSQAGVSSEAFF; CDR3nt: TGTGCCAGCAGCTCTCAGGCAGGGGTCTCCTCTGAAGCTTTCTTT
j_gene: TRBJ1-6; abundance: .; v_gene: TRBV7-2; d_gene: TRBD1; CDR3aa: CASSSAGQSGPPLHF; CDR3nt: TGTGCCAGCAGCTCCGCGGGACAGAGTGGACCACCCCTCCACTTT
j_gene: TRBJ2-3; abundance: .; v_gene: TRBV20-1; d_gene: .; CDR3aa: CSARDQPLLDTQYF; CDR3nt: TGCAGTGCTAGGGATCAGCCCTTACTAGATACGCAGTATTTT
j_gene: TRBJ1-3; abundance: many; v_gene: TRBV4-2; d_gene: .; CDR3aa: CASSQDPGANTIYF; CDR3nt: TGTGCCAGCAGCCAAGACCCCGGCGCAAACACCATATATTTT
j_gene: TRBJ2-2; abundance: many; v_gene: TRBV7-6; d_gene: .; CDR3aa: CASSLRAGTGELFF; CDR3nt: TGTGCCAGCAGCCTGAGAGCGGGCACCGGGGAGCTGTTTTTT
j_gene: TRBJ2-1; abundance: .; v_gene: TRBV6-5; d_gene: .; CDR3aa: CASSPLGGIYNEQFF; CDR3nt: TGTGCCAGCAGTCCTCTGGGGGGTATATACAATGAGCAGTTCTTC
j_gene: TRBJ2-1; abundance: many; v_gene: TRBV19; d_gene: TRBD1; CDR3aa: CASRAPGTGRNEQFF; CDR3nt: TGTGCCAGCCGAGCCCCCGGGACAGGGCGCAATGAGCAGTTCTTC
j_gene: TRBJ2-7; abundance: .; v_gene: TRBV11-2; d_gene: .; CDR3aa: CASSTRGQNGYEQYF; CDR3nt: TGTGCCAGCAGCACGCGTGGACAGAACGGCTACGAGCAGTACTTC
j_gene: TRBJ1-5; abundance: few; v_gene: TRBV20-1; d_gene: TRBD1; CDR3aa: CSARAWDRGGNQPQHF; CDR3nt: TGCAGTGCTAGAGCCTGGGACAGGGGAGGCAATCAGCCCCAGCATTTT
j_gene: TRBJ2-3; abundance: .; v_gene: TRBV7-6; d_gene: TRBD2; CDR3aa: CASSPRGPPGGPDTQYF; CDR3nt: TGTGCCAGCAGCCCCCGTGGTCCCCCGGGGGGTCCAGATACGCAGTATTTT
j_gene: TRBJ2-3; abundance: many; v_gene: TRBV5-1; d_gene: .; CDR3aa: CASSLRGISTDTQYF; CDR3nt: TGCGCCAGCAGCTTGCGGGGTATTAGCACAGATACGCAGTATTTT
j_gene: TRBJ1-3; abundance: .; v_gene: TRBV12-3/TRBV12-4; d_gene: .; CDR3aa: CASSWGRRIPNTIYF; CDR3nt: TGTGCCAGCAGCTGGGGACGGAGGATCCCAAACACCATATATTTT